These 16 T cell receptor beta chains originate from one sample sequenced in a study of vaccination and CD4 T cells after COVID-19 (dated by TCRdb to between 2022 and 2023). No cognate antigen is known for these TCRs. The method was PCR. Data came from an Illumina iSeq 100. DNA from cultured CD4+ T cells underwent TCR sequencing with the Oncomine TCR Beta short-read assay at the Johns Hopkins FTIC core. Starting from the raw public reads, TCRdb applied fastp trimming at Q25, assembled clones with MiXCR and retained in-frame beta chains. Each entry merges the rows of one CDR3 protein and shows their most common DNA and genes. This sample comprises some 12,000 distinct CDR3 sequences, about 75% of them detected only once. Approximately 10% of the sample lies in the top ten. The treatment or condition label corresponds to: approximately 10-day PBMC culture with coronavirus spike peptide pools or control peptides (ViraFEST assay).

The sample was CD4+ T cells from blood, cultured in vitro. Receptors were obtained from a human donor who had recovered from COVID-19.

V gene TRBV11-2 combines with J gene TRBJ1-2; 7 positions match TRBD1. Unmatched junction bases numbered 3, after V lost 8 bases and J lost 0 bases. In germline, CDR1 is SGHAT, CDR2 FQNNGV. This CDR3 has 13 residues. The CDR3 sequence: CASGTVTNYGYTF. Here the CDR3 DNA reads TGTGCCAGCGGGACAGTTACTAACTATGGCTACACCTTC.

The chain carries TRBV7-3 and TRBJ2-3; a weak D match, TRBD1 (6 bases). The ends were cut back, 2 bases at V and 1 base at J, with 7 bases in the middle. Germline-derived CDR1 and CDR2 are SGHTA and FQGTGA. CDR3 length equals 14 residues. CDR3 region: CASSLGQRTDTQYF. CDR3 DNA: TGTGCCAGCAGCTTAGGACAGCGCACAGATACGCAGTATTTT.

The genes are TRBV7-8 and TRBJ1-2, with D uncertain. The length of the CDR3 is 13 residues. The V and J ends lost 5 bases and 8 bases respectively, with 15 bases between them. In germline, CDR1 is SGHVS, CDR2 FQNEAQ. The CDR3 sequence: CASSPSLQRGYTF. The DNA of the CDR3 is TGTGCCAGCAGCCCGAGCCTCCAGCGCGGCTACACCTTC.

This clonotype turned up a few times. The rearrangement uses TRBV6-1 and TRBJ1-5; maybe TRBD1 (6 bases). The CDR3 consists of 16 residues. The V gene lost 6 bases and the J gene lost 3 bases, with 18 bases spanning the gap. Per germline, CDR1 MNHNS and CDR2 SASEGT. CDR3: CASRARGGWDNQPQHF. DNA of the CDR3: TGTGCCAGCAGGGCGAGAGGGGGGTGGGACAATCAGCCCCAGCATTTT.

This clonotype was detected once. The chain links TRBV6-1 to TRBJ1-2; possible D gene TRBD1, 5 bases. The CDR3 spans 14 residues. Trimming left V 6 bases short and J 2 bases short, with 13 bases between. In germline, CDR1 is MNHNS, CDR2 SASEGT. The CDR3 reads CASSIQETNYGYTF. In nucleotides, the CDR3 is TGTGCCAGCAGCATACAGGAGACCAACTATGGCTACACCTTC.

The chain recombines TRBV7-9 with TRBJ2-7, with D possibly called TRBD1 or TRBD2 (5 bases each). The ends were cut back, 0 bases at V and 0 bases at J, with 12 bases in the middle. The CDR3 consists of 16 residues. Looked up from germline, CDR1 is SEHNR and CDR2 is FQNEAQ (reference sequence). Here the CDR3 reads CASSLAPGRSSYEQYF. CDR3 sequence (DNA): TGTGCCAGCAGCTTAGCACCGGGACGCAGCTCCTACGAGCAGTACTTC.

This chain uses TRBV20-1 with TRBJ1-5; D is uncertain. Germline V gene lookup returns CDR1 DFQATT and CDR2 SNEGSKA (reference sequence). V was pared by 1 base and J by 7 bases, with 11 bases between. The CDR3 spans 13 residues. This chain's CDR3 is CSARVGMWQPQHF. The CDR3 DNA follows: TGCAGTGCTAGAGTCGGGATGTGGCAGCCCCAGCATTTT.

The chain recombines TRBV27 with TRBJ1-2; perhaps TRBD1 as D (6 bases). In germline, CDR1 is MNHEY, CDR2 SMNVEV (reference sequence). V was cut by 4 bases and J by 2 bases, with 14 bases left in between. The CDR3 consists of 15 residues. CDR3 DNA sequence: TGTGCCAGCAGTTCGTACAGGGCTGGCAACTATGGCTACACCTTC. Translation gives CASSSYRAGNYGYTF.

The chain combines TRBV12-3 or TRBV12-4 with TRBJ1-5; unclear D gene. The CDR3 has 11 residues. Trimming removed 3 bases from V and 9 bases from J, with 6 bases in between. The CDR3 nucleotides read TGTGCCAGCAGTTTGGACGGGCCCCAGCATTTT. Translating it yields CASSLDGPQHF.

The J gene is TRBJ1-6, the V gene TRBV20-1; 7 nucleotides align to TRBD1. V shed 8 bases, J shed 5 bases, and the junction held 15 bases outside the gene matches. This CDR3 spans 16 amino acids. Germline loops: CDR1 DFQATT, CDR2 SNEGSKA (reference sequence). The CDR3 coding sequence is TGCAGTCCCCAGAAGTCCGGGACAGCAAATAATTCACCCCTCCACTTT. Translation gives CSPQKSGTANNSPLHF.

The DNA for the CDR3 is TGTGCCAGCAGTGACAGGGGGAATTCACCCCTCCACTTT. It codes for CASSDRGNSPLHF. V is TRBV6-4 and J is TRBJ1-6, with D maybe TRBD1 (6 bases). The V gene lost 2 bases and the J gene lost 7 bases, with 6 bases spanning the gap. The CDR3 runs to 13 residues. Germline lookup yields CDR1 MRHNA and CDR2 SNTAGT.

This clonotype was detected a few times. The chain uses TRBV10-2 and TRBJ1-2, with D uncertain. The CDR3 is 14 residues long. Germline lookup yields CDR1 WSHSY and CDR2 SAAADI. V lost 5 bases to trimming and J lost 5 bases, with 15 bases between them. The CDR3 is CASSPLGVGYGYTF. The DNA for the CDR3 is TGCGCCAGCAGTCCGCTGGGTGTAGGGTATGGCTACACCTTC.

The chain links TRBV7-2 to TRBJ2-5; perhaps TRBD2 as D (5 bases). Between the trimmed V and J ends, which lost 1 base and 2 bases, there was a span of 17 bases. Per the germline V gene, CDR1 is SGHTA and CDR2 is FQGNSA. The CDR3 spans 17 residues. Here the CDR3 DNA reads TGTGCCAGCAGCTTAGTACAGCTCTTAGAGGGACAAGAGACCCAGTACTTC. This codes for CASSLVQLLEGQETQYF.

The table lists this clonotype with a count of one. V gene TRBV27 combines with J gene TRBJ1-1, with TRBD1 matching 7 bases. Germline assignment: CDR1 MNHEY and CDR2 SMNVEV (reference sequence). The CDR3 extends over 13 amino acids. J gave up 5 bases and V 5 bases, and 5 bases lay outside the gene matches. Written as DNA, the CDR3 is TGTGCCAGCAGTATCAGGGGGTGGACTGAAGCTTTCTTT. As protein: CASSIRGWTEAFF.

The sample holds a few counts of this clonotype. The chain employs TRBV27 and TRBJ2-7, with TRBD2 matching over 8 bases. From germline, CDR1 is MNHEY and CDR2 SMNVEV (reference sequence). CDR3 length equals 13 residues. With V trimmed by 2 bases and J by 4 bases, 1 base remained unmatched. The CDR3 reads CASSLREGYEQYF. The DNA for the CDR3 is TGTGCCAGCAGTTTACGGGAGGGGTACGAGCAGTACTTC.

By sample fraction, this clonotype is large. The CDR3 reads CASSPTGDTQYF. The CDR3 DNA is TGTGCCAGCAGCCCAACAGGGGATACGCAGTATTTT. J is TRBJ2-3 and V is TRBV7-8, with D perhaps TRBD1 (6 bases). This CDR3 contains 12 residues. Trimming took 5 bases from V and 6 from J, leaving 9 bases between them. CDR1 and CDR2 from the germline V gene are SGHVS and FQNEAQ.